A single sample gave rise to the 9 T cell receptor beta chains below, sequenced in a study of blood T cell repertoires in COVID-19. The repertoire was sequenced with immunoSEQ multiplex PCR; TCRdb's copy has only in-frame clones and lacks some. The sample holds under 95,000 clones; over 70% are singletons and the top ten take roughly 11%. Sequenced: peripheral blood. These receptors were obtained from a middle-aged man with acute or convalescent COVID-19.

This clone was detected only once. This chain links TRBV30 with TRBJ2-5; D is possibly TRBD2 (5 bases). Germline assignment: CDR1 GTSNPN and CDR2 SVGIG (reference sequence). V was shortened by 2 bases and J by 2 bases, with 9 bases between the two germline ends. The CDR3 runs to 13 residues. This CDR3 is CAWSRGLQETQYF. In DNA, the CDR3 is TGTGCCTGGAGTCGCGGGTTGCAAGAGACCCAGTACTTC.

This clone occurred a few times. The rearrangement uses TRBV27 and TRBJ1-6; D possibly corresponds to TRBD1 (6 bases). The V end lost 4 bases, the J end lost 7 bases, and 11 bases lay between the germline ends. CDR3 length: 14 amino acids. The germline CDR1 and CDR2 sequences are MNHEY and SMNVEV (reference sequence). The CDR3 DNA is TGTGCCAGCAGTTCCCACAGGGAGAATTCACCCCTCCACTTT. It encodes CASSSHRENSPLHF.

This rearrangement joins TRBV3-1 (or the pseudogene TRBV3-2) to TRBJ2-1; 7 bases align to TRBD2. The CDR3 runs to 20 residues. Looked up from germline, CDR1 is LGHDT and CDR2 is YNNKEL (reference sequence). J lost 3 bases, V lost 8 bases, and 25 bases had no gene match. The CDR3 nucleotides are TGTGCCAGCCTCATGGGGTTGGGGGAGGGGACGCACTTTGTCTACAATGAGCAGTTCTTC. Amino acids: CASLMGLGEGTHFVYNEQFF.

The rearrangement links TRBV28 to TRBJ2-1, with a tentative D call TRBD2 (5 bases). Per the germline V gene, CDR1 is MDHEN and CDR2 is SYDVKM. V was clipped by 2 bases and J by 1 base, with 6 bases between them. The CDR3 is made up of 14 amino acids. The CDR3 DNA is TGTGCCAGCAGTTTAACGGGATCCTACAATGAGCAGTTCTTC. It yields the protein CASSLTGSYNEQFF.

The rearrangement joins TRBV27 to TRBJ2-1, with D maybe TRBD1 (5 bases). Germline-derived CDR1 and CDR2 are MNHEY and SMNVEV (reference sequence). The CDR3 loop spans 17 amino acids. Between the trimmed V and J ends, which lost 1 base and 0 bases, there was a span of 13 bases. CDR3 residues: CASSLFWQGFSYNEQFF. CDR3 bases: TGTGCCAGCAGTTTATTCTGGCAGGGCTTCTCCTACAATGAGCAGTTCTTC.

The J gene is TRBJ2-5, the V gene TRBV7-9; D possibly corresponds to TRBD2 (5 bases). The germline V gene encodes CDR1 SEHNR and CDR2 FQNEAQ (reference sequence). The CDR3 contains 12 residues. Trimming removed 6 bases from V and 5 bases from J, with 10 bases in between. The CDR3 nucleotides read TGTGCCAGCAGGACGGGAACGGAGACCCAGTACTTC. It is translated as CASRTGTETQYF.

The chain uses TRBV28 and TRBJ1-2; D remains ambiguous. In germline, CDR1 is MDHEN, CDR2 SYDVKM. Trimming cost V 6 bases and J 4 bases, with 18 bases left between them. This CDR3 has 15 amino acids. CDR3 amino acids: CASRPALGLVYGYTF. The CDR3 region has the DNA TGTGCCAGCAGGCCCGCCTTAGGTCTAGTCTATGGCTACACCTTC.

The sample holds one count of this clone. This chain connects TRBV6-2 or TRBV6-3 to TRBJ1-1, with TRBD1 matching 9 bases. This CDR3 spans 13 amino acids. Per germline, CDR1 MNHEY and CDR2 SVGEGT. The J segment lost 5 bases and the V segment lost 5 bases, leaving 3 bases of the junction unmatched. CDR3 coding DNA: TGTGCCAGCAGTCAACAGGGGGCTACTGAAGCTTTCTTT. This translates into CASSQQGATEAFF.

The V and J genes are TRBV7-2 and TRBJ2-7; D possibly corresponds to TRBD2 (5 bases). The germline CDR1 and CDR2 sequences are SGHTA and FQGNSA. This CDR3 has 14 residues. V lost 3 bases to trimming and J lost 4 bases, with 13 bases between them. The CDR3 spells CASSFRPGSYEQYF. Written as DNA, the CDR3 is TGTGCCAGCAGCTTTCGGCCGGGGTCGTACGAGCAGTACTTC.